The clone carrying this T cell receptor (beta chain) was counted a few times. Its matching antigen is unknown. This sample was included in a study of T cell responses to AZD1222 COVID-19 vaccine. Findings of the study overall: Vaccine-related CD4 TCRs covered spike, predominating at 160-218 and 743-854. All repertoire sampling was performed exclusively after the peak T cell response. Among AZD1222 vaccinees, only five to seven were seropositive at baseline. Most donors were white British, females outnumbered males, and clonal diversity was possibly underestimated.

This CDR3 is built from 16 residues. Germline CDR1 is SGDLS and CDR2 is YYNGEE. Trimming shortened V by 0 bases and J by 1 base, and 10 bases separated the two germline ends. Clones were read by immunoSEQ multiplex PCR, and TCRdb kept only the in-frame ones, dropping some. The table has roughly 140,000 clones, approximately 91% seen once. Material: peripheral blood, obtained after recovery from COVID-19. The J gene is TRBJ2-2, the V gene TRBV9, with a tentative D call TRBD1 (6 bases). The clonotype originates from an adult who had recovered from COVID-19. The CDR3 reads CASSVVKGENTGELFF. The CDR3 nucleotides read TGTGCCAGCAGCGTAGTTAAGGGGGAGAACACCGGGGAGCTGTTTTTT. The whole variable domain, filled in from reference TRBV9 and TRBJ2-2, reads DSGVTQTPKHLITATGQRVTLRCSPRSGDLSVYWYQQSLDQGLQFLIQYYNGEERAKGNILERFSAQQFPDLHSELNLSSLELGDSALYFCASSVVKGENTGELFFGEGSRLTVL.